Below are 2 T cell receptor beta chains sequenced from a single sample in a study of blood T cell repertoires in COVID-19. Measured with immunoSEQ multiplex PCR; TCRdb has only the in-frame clones, and not every one. Among 20,000 or so clones, roughly 90% were seen once, and the ten largest hold around 5.5%. Source material: peripheral blood. These TCRs come from a human donor in a cohort sampled during active COVID-19.

This sequence joins TRBV3-1 (or the pseudogene TRBV3-2) and TRBJ1-5; D is possibly TRBD1 (5 bases). V shed 4 bases and J shed 1 base, with 11 bases lying between them. Germline V gene lookup returns CDR1 LGHDT and CDR2 YNNKEL (reference sequence). CDR3 size: 15 residues. As DNA, the CDR3 is TGTGCCAGCAGCCTTGGGGCGGACAGCAATCAGCCCCAGCATTTT. It yields the protein CASSLGADSNQPQHF.

The CDR3 spells CASSFSATSTDTQYF. The DNA for the CDR3 is TGTGCCAGCAGTTTTAGCGCCACTAGCACAGATACGCAGTATTTT. This rearrangement joins TRBV27 to TRBJ2-3; D is perhaps TRBD2 (5 bases). CDR3 length: 15 amino acids. Germline V gene data show CDR1 as MNHEY and CDR2 as SMNVEV (reference sequence). Trimming left V 3 bases short and J 0 bases short, with 10 bases between.